The entry below gives a single T cell receptor beta chain sequence along with its context. Libraries were prepared by immunoSEQ multiplex PCR; TCRdb keeps only in-frame clonotypes and omits some of them. The profile shows more than 55,000 clones, over 75% of them singletons. The data were obtained in a study of OX40 agonist ivuxolimab in advanced cancers. Study in general: Enrolled patients in dose escalation had cancers that were hepatocellular carcinoma, melanoma, renal cell or head and neck cancer.

CDR3 length: 19 amino acids. Germline V gene data show CDR1 as SGHTS and CDR2 as YDEGEE. V lost 4 bases and J 2 bases, leaving 26 bases between the germline ends. The receptor's source is an adult with an advanced solid tumor such as melanoma, head and neck, liver or kidney cancer. The chain has TRBV5-8 and TRBJ2-3; the D gene is possibly TRBD2 (6 bases). This material consisted of CD4+ or CD8+ T cells sorted from blood, taken in a trial of the OX40 agonist ivuxolimab. The CDR3 loop reads CASSPSFFRGRGNTDTQYF. The DNA for the CDR3 is TGTGCCAGCAGCCCCTCGTTTTTTCGGGGGAGAGGGAACACAGATACGCAGTATTTT.